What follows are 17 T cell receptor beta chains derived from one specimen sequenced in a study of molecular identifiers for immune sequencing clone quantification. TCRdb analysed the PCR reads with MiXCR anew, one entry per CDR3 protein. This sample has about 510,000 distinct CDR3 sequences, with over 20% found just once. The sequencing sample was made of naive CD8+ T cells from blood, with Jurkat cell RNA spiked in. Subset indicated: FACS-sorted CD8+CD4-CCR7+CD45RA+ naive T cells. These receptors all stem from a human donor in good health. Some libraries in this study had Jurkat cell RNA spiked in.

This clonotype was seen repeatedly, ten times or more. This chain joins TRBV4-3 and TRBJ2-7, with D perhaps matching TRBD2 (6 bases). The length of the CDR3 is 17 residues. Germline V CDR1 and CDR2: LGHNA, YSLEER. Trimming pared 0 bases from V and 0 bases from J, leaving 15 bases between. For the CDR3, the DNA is TGCGCCAGCAGCCAAGATTTCGGCGGGGTACTCTCCTACGAGCAGTACTTC. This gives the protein CASSQDFGGVLSYEQYF.

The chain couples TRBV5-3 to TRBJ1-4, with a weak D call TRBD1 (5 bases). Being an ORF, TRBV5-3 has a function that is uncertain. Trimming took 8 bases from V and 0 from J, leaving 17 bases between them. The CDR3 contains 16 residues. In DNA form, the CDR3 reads TGTGCCAGCAACTTATTGGGGGGAGCAACTAATGAAAAACTGTTTTTT. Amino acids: CASNLLGGATNEKLFF.

The CDR3 coding sequence is TGTGCCAGCAGTCCGGGGACCCTTGCGGCTTACGAGCAGTACTTC. It is translated as CASSPGTLAAYEQYF. The V and J genes are TRBV27 and TRBJ2-7; TRBD1 or TRBD2 may be the D gene (5 bases each). Trimming cost V 5 bases and J 4 bases, with 18 bases left between them. This CDR3 region has 15 residues. Germline CDR1 and CDR2: MNHEY and SMNVEV (reference sequence).

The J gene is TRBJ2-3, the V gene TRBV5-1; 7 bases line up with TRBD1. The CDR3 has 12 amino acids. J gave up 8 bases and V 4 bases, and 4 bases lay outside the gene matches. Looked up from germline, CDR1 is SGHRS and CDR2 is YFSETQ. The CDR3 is CASSLDRVTQYF. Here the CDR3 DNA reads TGCGCCAGCAGCCTCGACAGGGTTACGCAGTATTTT. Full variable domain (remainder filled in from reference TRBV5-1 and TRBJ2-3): KAGVTQTPRYLIKTRGQQVTLSCSPISGHRSVSWYQQTPGQGLQFLFEYFSETQRNKGNFPGRFSGRQFSNSRSEMNVSTLELGDSALYLCASSLDRVTQYFGPGTRLTVL.

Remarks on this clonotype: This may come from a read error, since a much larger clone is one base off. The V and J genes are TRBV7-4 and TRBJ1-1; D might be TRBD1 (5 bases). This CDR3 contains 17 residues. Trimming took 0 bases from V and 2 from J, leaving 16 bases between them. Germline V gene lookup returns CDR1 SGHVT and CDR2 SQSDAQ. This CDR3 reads CASSLAGAEKGNTEAFF. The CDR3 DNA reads TGTGCCAGCAGCTTAGCCGGGGCCGAGAAAGGCAACACTGAAGCTTTCTTT.

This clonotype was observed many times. CDR3 bases: TGCAGTGCTAGAGATGGCGGAGGGAATCAGCCCCAGCATTTT. Protein sequence: CSARDGGGNQPQHF. The V and J genes are TRBV20-1 and TRBJ1-5; the D is unclear. The CDR3 sequence is 14 residues long. Germline CDR1 reads DFQATT; CDR2 reads SNEGSKA (reference sequence). The V gene lost 0 bases and the J gene lost 4 bases, with 10 bases spanning the gap.

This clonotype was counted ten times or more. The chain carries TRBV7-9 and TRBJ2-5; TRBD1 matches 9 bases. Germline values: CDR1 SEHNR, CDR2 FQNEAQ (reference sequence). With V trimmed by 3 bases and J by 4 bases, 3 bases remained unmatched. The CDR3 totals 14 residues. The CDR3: CASSFRDRVETQYF. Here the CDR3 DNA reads TGTGCCAGCAGCTTCCGGGACAGGGTAGAGACCCAGTACTTC.

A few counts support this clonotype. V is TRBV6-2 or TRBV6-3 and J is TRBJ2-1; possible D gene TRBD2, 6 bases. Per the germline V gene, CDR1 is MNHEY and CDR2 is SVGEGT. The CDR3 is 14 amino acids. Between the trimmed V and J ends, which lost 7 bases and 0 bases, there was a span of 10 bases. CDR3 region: CASTRLDSYNEQFF. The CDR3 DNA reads TGTGCCAGCACCCGACTAGACTCCTACAATGAGCAGTTCTTC.

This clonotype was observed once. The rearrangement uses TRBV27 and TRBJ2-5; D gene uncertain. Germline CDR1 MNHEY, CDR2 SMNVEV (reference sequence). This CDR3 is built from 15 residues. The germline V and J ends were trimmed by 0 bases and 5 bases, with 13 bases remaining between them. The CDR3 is CASSLSGPTTETQYF. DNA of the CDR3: TGTGCCAGCAGTTTATCCGGACCCACCACGGAGACCCAGTACTTC.

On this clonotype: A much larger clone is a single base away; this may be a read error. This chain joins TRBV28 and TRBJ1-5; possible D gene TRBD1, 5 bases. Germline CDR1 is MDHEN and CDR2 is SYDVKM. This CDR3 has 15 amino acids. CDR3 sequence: CTSSLQWGGDQPQHF. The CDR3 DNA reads TGTACCAGCAGTTTACAGTGGGGGGGGGATCAGCCCCAGCATTTT.

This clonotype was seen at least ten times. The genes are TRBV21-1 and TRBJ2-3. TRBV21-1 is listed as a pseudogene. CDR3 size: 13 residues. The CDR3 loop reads CASSPTAADTQYF. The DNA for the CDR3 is TGTGCCAGCAGCCCGACGGCGGCAGATACGCAGTATTTT.

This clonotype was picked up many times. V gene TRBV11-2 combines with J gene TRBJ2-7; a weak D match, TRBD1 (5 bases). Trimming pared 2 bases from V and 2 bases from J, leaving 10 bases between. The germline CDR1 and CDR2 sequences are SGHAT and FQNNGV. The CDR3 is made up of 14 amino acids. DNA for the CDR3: TGTGCCAGCAGCTTAACCTACAGGCCCTACGAGCAGTACTTC. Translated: CASSLTYRPYEQYF. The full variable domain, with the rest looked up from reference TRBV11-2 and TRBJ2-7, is EAGVAQSPRYKIIEKRQSVAFWCNPISGHATLYWYQQILGQGPKLLIQFQNNGVVDDSQLPKDRFSAERLKGVDSTLKIQPAKLEDSAVYLCASSLTYRPYEQYFGPGTRLTVT.

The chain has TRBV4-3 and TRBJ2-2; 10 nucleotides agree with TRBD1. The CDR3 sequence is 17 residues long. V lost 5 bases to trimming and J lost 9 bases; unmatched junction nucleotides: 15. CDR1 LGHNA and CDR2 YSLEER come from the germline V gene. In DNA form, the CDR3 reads TGCGCCAGCAGCTCCCTGGGCGGGACAGGGGTGGTCTGGGAGCTGTTTTTT. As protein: CASSSLGGTGVVWELFF.

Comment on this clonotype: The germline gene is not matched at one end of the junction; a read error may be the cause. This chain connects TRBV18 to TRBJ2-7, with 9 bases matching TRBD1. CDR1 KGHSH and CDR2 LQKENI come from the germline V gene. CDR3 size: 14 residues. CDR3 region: CASSPGQGSYGQYF. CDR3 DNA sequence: TGTGCCAGCTCACCGGGACAGGGTTCCTACGGGCAGTACTTC.

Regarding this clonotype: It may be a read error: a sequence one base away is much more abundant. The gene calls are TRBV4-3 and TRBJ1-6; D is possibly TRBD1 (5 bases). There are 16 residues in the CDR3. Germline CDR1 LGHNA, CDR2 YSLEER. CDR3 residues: CVSSQEHQGGNSPLHF. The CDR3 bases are TGCGTCAGCAGCCAAGAGCACCAGGGTGGAAATTCACCCCTCCACTTT.

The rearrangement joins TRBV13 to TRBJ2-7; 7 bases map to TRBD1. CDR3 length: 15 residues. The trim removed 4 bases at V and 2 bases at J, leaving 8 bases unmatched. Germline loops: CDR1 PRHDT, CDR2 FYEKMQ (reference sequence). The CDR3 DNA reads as TGTGCCAGCAGCTCCCGCCGGACAGGTACCTACGAGCAGTACTTC. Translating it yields CASSSRRTGTYEQYF.

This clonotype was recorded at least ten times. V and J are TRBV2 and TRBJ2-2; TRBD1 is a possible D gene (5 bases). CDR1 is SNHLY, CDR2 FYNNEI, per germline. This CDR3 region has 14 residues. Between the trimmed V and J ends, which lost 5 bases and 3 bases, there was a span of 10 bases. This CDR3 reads CASSPRVHTGELFF. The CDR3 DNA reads TGTGCCAGCAGTCCCAGGGTCCACACCGGGGAGCTGTTTTTT.